Listed below are T cell receptor beta chains from one sample, sequenced in a study of blood T cell repertoires in COVID-19. The assay was immunoSEQ multiplex PCR, and TCRdb's table has in-frame clones only and misses some. The table lists 80,000 or so clones, 90% of them singletons. Sequencing was performed on peripheral blood. Source of these receptors: a woman between 45 and 60 years old in a cohort sampled during active COVID-19. The CDR3 runs from the conserved cysteine through the conserved F or W. Fields, in order: J gene, V gene, CDR3 protein.

j_call: TRBJ1-1; v_call: TRBV10-1; cdr3_aa: CASSESTINTEAFF
j_call: TRBJ2-3; v_call: TRBV24-1; cdr3_aa: CATSDPPSGPSTDTQYF
j_call: TRBJ1-2; v_call: TRBV13; cdr3_aa: CASSLSRPAGGYTF
j_call: TRBJ1-2; v_call: TRBV29-1; cdr3_aa: CSVGGTGAKKDYYGYTF
j_call: TRBJ2-3; v_call: TRBV7-3; cdr3_aa: CASTGGSTDTQYF
j_call: TRBJ2-3; v_call: TRBV19; cdr3_aa: CASSSILITPTDTQYF
j_call: TRBJ2-7; v_call: TRBV4-1; cdr3_aa: CASSPFGPSSYEQYF
j_call: TRBJ2-3; v_call: TRBV18; cdr3_aa: CASSPRTDSGTDTQYF
j_call: TRBJ2-3; v_call: TRBV19; cdr3_aa: CASSPGLAGGTDTQYF
j_call: TRBJ2-3; v_call: TRBV27; cdr3_aa: CASSLIPGTVTDTQYF
j_call: TRBJ2-1; v_call: TRBV19; cdr3_aa: CASSTQSGRGTYNEQFF
j_call: TRBJ1-5; v_call: TRBV19; cdr3_aa: CASSISRGQGGDQPQHF
j_call: TRBJ2-1; v_call: TRBV6-5; cdr3_aa: CASMLDLSSYNEQFF
j_call: TRBJ2-7; v_call: TRBV3-1/TRBV3-2; cdr3_aa: CASSQAHSGGRTEQYF
j_call: TRBJ1-1; v_call: TRBV19; cdr3_aa: CASSNRGRTEAFF
j_call: TRBJ1-1; v_call: TRBV29-1; cdr3_aa: CSIRGLGDRNLNTEAFF
j_call: TRBJ2-1; v_call: TRBV5-1; cdr3_aa: CASSLEAGDDPLSHNEQFF
j_call: TRBJ2-7; v_call: TRBV28; cdr3_aa: CASGWGNGGEDEQYF
j_call: TRBJ2-5; v_call: TRBV25-1; cdr3_aa: CASRGVSRETQYF
j_call: TRBJ2-1; v_call: TRBV6-2/TRBV6-3; cdr3_aa: CASSLGLATNEQFF
j_call: TRBJ1-1; v_call: TRBV6-2/TRBV6-3; cdr3_aa: CASSYGTWTGNTEAFF
j_call: TRBJ1-4; v_call: TRBV5-1; cdr3_aa: CASSPGGTGGNNEKLFF
j_call: TRBJ2-6; v_call: TRBV27; cdr3_aa: CASSLVGVPGANVLTF
j_call: TRBJ2-7; v_call: TRBV7-2; cdr3_aa: CASSPPGRGPYEQYF
j_call: TRBJ2-7; v_call: TRBV7-9; cdr3_aa: CASSGRTSGYEQYF
j_call: TRBJ2-5; v_call: TRBV30; cdr3_aa: CAWSVLPQETQYF
j_call: TRBJ2-5; v_call: TRBV28; cdr3_aa: CASSFLERSEETQYF
j_call: TRBJ2-5; v_call: TRBV4-2; cdr3_aa: CASSPTALGEGQETQYF
j_call: TRBJ2-3; v_call: TRBV6-5; cdr3_aa: CASSYSRGLRDTQYF
j_call: TRBJ2-3; v_call: TRBV7-2; cdr3_aa: CASSLPGRADTQYF
j_call: TRBJ1-4; v_call: TRBV28; cdr3_aa: CASSLEGGGDEKLFF
j_call: TRBJ1-5; v_call: TRBV2; cdr3_aa: CASSGTGGSQPQHF
j_call: TRBJ2-1; v_call: TRBV5-8; cdr3_aa: CASSQMFTAVEQFF
j_call: TRBJ2-6; v_call: TRBV6-5; cdr3_aa: CASSLGVGANVLTF
j_call: TRBJ2-3; v_call: TRBV7-9; cdr3_aa: CASSRRGEADTQYF
j_call: TRBJ1-1; v_call: TRBV19; cdr3_aa: CASSIGTANTEAFF
j_call: TRBJ1-3; v_call: TRBV6-6; cdr3_aa: CASRETGSGNTIYF
j_call: TRBJ2-6; v_call: TRBV28; cdr3_aa: CASSLGILSAGQGAGDLTF
j_call: TRBJ2-3; v_call: TRBV10-2; cdr3_aa: CASSEWAGGETDTQYF
j_call: TRBJ2-7; v_call: TRBV10-3; cdr3_aa: CAISESDSPFHEQYF
j_call: TRBJ2-3; v_call: TRBV15; cdr3_aa: CATGSIALAGTDTQYF
j_call: TRBJ1-2; v_call: TRBV29-1; cdr3_aa: CSVGGLGSYGYTF
j_call: TRBJ1-6; v_call: TRBV19; cdr3_aa: CASSISGFNSPLHF
j_call: TRBJ1-6; v_call: TRBV4-2; cdr3_aa: CASSQDRGNPSPLHF
j_call: TRBJ2-1; v_call: TRBV9; cdr3_aa: CASSPWGAGDNEQFF
j_call: TRBJ1-2; v_call: TRBV6-5; cdr3_aa: CASSYSGSPGGYGYTF
j_call: TRBJ2-7; v_call: TRBV7-2; cdr3_aa: CASSKGQAYEQYF
j_call: TRBJ2-2; v_call: TRBV10-3; cdr3_aa: CAIRPGQGYTGELFF
j_call: TRBJ2-7; v_call: TRBV11-2; cdr3_aa: CASSTVQGYEQYF